This TCR beta chain was observed in a study of beta chain features in type 1 diabetes (dated by TCRdb to the late 2010s). Regarding the study in general: Patients and healthy donors did not differ in mean age, gender distribution, total cell number or subset yield. The study compared TCRB repertoires of sorted circulating CD4+ T cell subsets between recently diagnosed type 1 diabetes patients and matched healthy donors. Across all samples, 107,917,701 sorted cells were examined, and cell number per subset correlated strongly with RNA yield. Whereas all 30 or so donors provided naive and central memory subsets, regulatory and stem cell-like memory subsets were isolated from just 8 patients and roughly eight healthy donors.

Each donor gave one peripheral blood draw, roughly 0.11 L on average, collected into heparinised tubes. A BD FACSAria II was used to sort naive, central memory, regulatory and stem cell-like memory CD4+ T cells with a panel that included CD45RO, CCR7, CD25, CD127, CD95 and CD27. A purity above 95% was achieved for all sorted populations. Right away, PBMCs were isolated by Lymphoprep density gradient centrifugation and were stained directly, with no culture step. So that batch effects would be minimized, each experiment stained and sorted samples in pairs, pairing one healthy donor with one patient. The High Capacity cDNA Reverse Transcription Kit was used to reverse transcribe all of the isolated RNA, meaning that expressed TCRB transcripts were what got sequenced. Deep immunoSEQ sequencing was performed on naive, central memory and regulatory T cell samples, with an average of roughly 3.3 million total reads per sample. Sorted cells were lysed in RLT buffer, and RNA was extracted using DNase-treated RNeasy Micro or Mini kits according to cell number. Each cell subset was processed on its own to prevent cross-contamination, while patient and healthy donor samples were processed together. The immunoSEQ multiplex PCR was used to amplify TCRB sequences from cDNA, yielding 87-bp fragments that span the CDR3 region. Amplicons were sequenced on the Illumina HiSeq platform. In the authors' own workflow: Synthetic template baselines were used to correct PCR bias computationally, reads within Hamming distance 2 were collapsed together, and singletons that could not be merged were discarded. Reads were aligned against IMGT so that V, D and J genes, CDR3 length and insertions or deletions at six rearrangement sites could be assigned. Within each subset, clonotype counts were normalized to sorted cell number, and only after that were true diversity and Gini coefficients computed with the tcR R package. Repertoire sharing was quantified using the overlap coefficient calculated on TCRB nucleotide sequences. Out-of-frame TCRB sequences from naive cells were analyzed as a proxy for the pre-selection repertoire. TCRdb's version of the immuneACCESS table is confined to in-frame rearrangements and falls short of the full clone set. An unresolved V gene accounts for under half of the shortfall where checked; the remainder is of unknown origin. Clonal size and the V and J genes are those of that table, whereas D and trimming came from the DNA. The sample data list some 230,000 clones, and 9.6% of these were observed just once. 0.03% to 0.035% of the sample comes from the top ten.

On the study overall, not on this receptor specifically: In all four CD4+ subsets, TCRB CDR3 length was moderately but significantly shorter in type 1 diabetes patients. At VDJ recombination sites, type 1 diabetes patients had fewer insertions and more deleted nucleotides, which implies abnormalities in thymic rearrangement. Because the HLA sub-analyses included only small numbers of individuals, any influence of HLA type on TCRB rearrangement was left unresolved. Sequencing cDNA rather than genomic DNA could over-represent highly expressing activated cells, although activation and CD3 levels did not differ between groups. PCR might favor shorter templates, but patient and control samples were amplified and corrected together, so any skew would affect both groups equally. The naive, central memory and regulatory TCRB repertoires appeared to resemble one another more closely among patients than among healthy donors.

The germline V gene (reference sequence) provides CDR1 SEHNR and CDR2 FQNEAQ. The cysteine opens and the phenylalanine closes a CDR3 of 14 amino acids. The only DNA kept is the CDR3, 42 bases in frame from the first base. The trim is 5 bases for V and 2 bases for J, with a gap of 12 bases between the germline ends. This clone showed up just a few times. Its antigen target is currently unknown. No base quality information exists; no much larger clone differs at one position. The sequence is built from TRBV7-9 and TRBJ1-2; TRBD1 is possibly the D segment (6 matching bases). The specimen sequenced was naive CD4+ T cells from blood. The meaning of the sample's cell subset or site label: true naive CD4+ T cells. The source is a young woman in good health. The nucleotide sequence reads as follows: TGTGCCAGCAGCCGTGCAGGGGTCAACTATGGCTACACCTTC. Translated, it reads CASSRAGVNYGYTF.